This T cell receptor beta chain was captured in a study of shared clonotypes between healthy human individuals. General study points: The four-donor shared clonotypes exceeded non-shared clonotypes in generation probability, with non-shared ones scoring lower.

This CDR3 has 17 residues. Germline V gene sequence: CDR1 SGHVS, CDR2 FQNEAQ. The V and J ends lost 5 bases and 5 bases respectively, with 24 bases between them. On this clone itself: Its antigen is unknown.

Clones were read by immunoSEQ multiplex PCR, and TCRdb kept only the in-frame ones, dropping some. The data hold some 1.5 million clones, with roughly 98% observed a single time. The sample comprised naive CD4+ T cells sorted from blood. Described subset: CD45RA+ positively selected. The chain employs TRBV7-8 and TRBJ2-5, with a possible D match to TRBD1 (5 bases). The TCR sequence derives from a man younger than 40 in good health. For the CDR3, the DNA is TGTGCCAGCAGCCACCCGATAAATTGGCTAAACAGGGAGACCCAGTACTTC. Its translation is CASSHPINWLNRETQYF.